The table lists the clone carrying this T cell receptor (beta chain) with a few counts. What it binds is unknown. These data belong to a study of cytomegalovirus exposure and HLA in healthy donors. Overall study findings and caveats: Despite most TCR sequences being rare, some public TCRs occurred in many donors. Donors belonging to an Asian-associated ancestry cluster reportedly showed fewer N-insertions in productive TCRs than the approximately 640-donor mean, according to what a later analysis found.

Healthy bone marrow donors formed the donor group. The CDR3 is made up of 14 amino acids. Germline V gives CDR1 SGHTA, CDR2 FQGNSA. V lost 6 bases to trimming and J lost 7 bases; unmatched junction nucleotides: 9. With 60 Vbeta and 13 Jbeta primers, the PCR was carried out. Measured with immunoSEQ multiplex PCR; TCRdb has only the in-frame clones, and not every one. The repertoire has roughly 180,000 clones, under 9.5% of them found once; the top ten carry 1% to 1.5%. The clonotype was recovered from a woman between 25 and 40 years old in good health and CMV-seropositive. Input material: PBMCs. The chain is built from TRBV7-2 and TRBJ1-5, with 7 nucleotides matching TRBD1. The CDR3 DNA follows: TGTGCCAGCAGTTTACGACAGGGCGAGCAGCCCCAGCATTTT. This codes for CASSLRQGEQPQHF.